This T cell receptor beta chain was documented in a study of blood T cells in healthy people across ages (dated by TCRdb to 2014 to 2015). About the investigation overall: In model experiments, roughly one uniquely barcoded TCR beta cDNA molecule per two T cells was captured by template switching. The donors were divided into four age groups: young (average 16 years), middle-aged (approximately 41), aged (under 70) and long-lived (roughly 82). Using the same blood draw, the study looked at two additional independent replicas of 1 million unique cDNA reads for two donors, one aged 18 to 30 and the other aged 80 or older. Donors of different ages were randomly distributed across sequencing lanes to avoid experimental bias. Age-related changes in TCR beta repertoire diversity were measured in the study by deep sequencing normalized with unique cDNA molecular identifiers. General study outcomes and caveats: Estimates of total diversity based on one million sequenced T cells were considered lower bounds and underestimates. As age increased, observed TCR beta diversity per million T cells dropped in a roughly linear way, and a significant reduction was already evident by age 40. A strong correlation was found between observed TCR beta diversity and the percentage of naive T cells measured by flow cytometry. Because profiling used bulk unsorted PBMCs, naive and antigen-experienced compartments could not be compared conclusively. Because the CMV infection status of the donors was unknown, age-related changes in expanded clonotypes may potentially have been confounded. Compared with the aged group, the long-lived group had more naive CD4+ T cells, fewer expanded clones and increased TCR diversity, suggesting age selection.

Library preparation employed 5' RACE. For sequencing, an Illumina HiSeq 2500 was employed. The second PCR ran for about 6 to 12 cycles and used a J-beta primer mix along with a sample-barcoded 5' primer. A unique molecular identifier was introduced onto each TCR beta cDNA molecule by a template-switch 5' adaptor carrying 12 random nucleotides. Each sample yielded at least 2.5 million CDR3-containing paired-end reads. First-strand cDNA synthesis was performed from all RNA using the Mint cDNA synthesis kit, with priming by a TRBC-specific oligonucleotide. Following uracil-DNA glycosylase treatment, a first 18-cycle PCR with universal primers M1SS and BC2_uni_R was performed on all cDNA. As for the authors' bioinformatics: For normalization, 1 million high-quality reads were randomly selected from each sample, with every read carrying a distinct molecular identifier. Instead of being binned into consensus sequences, reads with shared molecular identifiers were discarded. MiTCR, run with a Q25 quality threshold and the strictest error-elimination algorithm, handled CDR3 identification, clonotype clustering and error correction. Lower-bound total TCR beta diversity was estimated with a nonparametric unseen species model using Euler transformation. In TCRdb, the public reads were trimmed at Q25 with fastp and aligned with MiXCR, with productive beta chains retained. A single entry per CDR3 protein holds the most common genes and DNA from its merged rows. TCRdb's processing, not the study's, gives the V and J calls here. This sample is represented by 1.2 million to 1.5 million distinct CDR3 sequences; roughly 45% of them were singletons. The top ten clones comprise less than 8% of the sample.

The junction shows trimming of 3 bases on V and 3 bases on J, and the gene matches do not reach 3 bases of it. The CDR3, cysteine through phenylalanine, is 15 amino acids long. Left in the record is the CDR3 DNA by itself, 45 bases read in frame from the first base. The germline V gene specifies SGHRS as CDR1 and YFSETQ as CDR2. This clonotype was detected only a few times. This receptor's antigen is unknown. Per-base qualities were not stored, and no clone one base away is much larger. The 40 or so donors, aged about 6 to 95 years, were systemically healthy Caucasian individuals from Russia. Around 10 milliliters of peripheral blood were drawn from each donor into EDTA-treated Vacutainer tubes. Ficoll-Paque density-gradient centrifugation was used to isolate PBMCs, with at least 6.5 million per sample. Total RNA was extracted from PBMCs with Trizol reagent, with at least 6 micrograms obtained per sample. The percentages of naive CD45RAhigh/CD27high T cells were determined by flow cytometry on a PBMC aliquot from every donor.

The TCR was taken from a young woman in good health. Material for sequencing was blood. The V and J genes are TRBV5-1 and TRBJ1-2; TRBD1 fits 12 bases in the junction. The CDR3 region reads CASSSGQGADYGYTF. In nucleotide form, the sequence is TGCGCCAGCAGCTCGGGACAGGGGGCAGACTATGGCTACACCTTC.